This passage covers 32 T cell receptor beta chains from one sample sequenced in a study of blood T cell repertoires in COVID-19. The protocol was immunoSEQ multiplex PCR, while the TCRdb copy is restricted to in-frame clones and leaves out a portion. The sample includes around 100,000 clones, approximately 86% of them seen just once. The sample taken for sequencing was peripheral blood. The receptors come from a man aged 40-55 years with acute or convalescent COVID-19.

CDR3 in DNA: TGCGCCAGCAGCTTGGGTTCTACAGGGGTTAGGTATGGCTACACCTTC. Amino acid sequence: CASSLGSTGVRYGYTF. This chain joins TRBV5-1 and TRBJ1-2, with 7 nucleotides matching TRBD1. J was trimmed by 5 bases and V by 0 bases; bases with no gene match: 10. CDR3 length equals 16 residues. CDR1 and CDR2 from the germline V gene are SGHRS and YFSETQ.

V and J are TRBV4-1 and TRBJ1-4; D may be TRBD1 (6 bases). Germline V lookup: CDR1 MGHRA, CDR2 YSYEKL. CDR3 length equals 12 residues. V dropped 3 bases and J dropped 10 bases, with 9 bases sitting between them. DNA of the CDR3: TGCGCCAGCAGCCAGACCAGGGGAAAACTGTTTTTT. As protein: CASSQTRGKLFF.

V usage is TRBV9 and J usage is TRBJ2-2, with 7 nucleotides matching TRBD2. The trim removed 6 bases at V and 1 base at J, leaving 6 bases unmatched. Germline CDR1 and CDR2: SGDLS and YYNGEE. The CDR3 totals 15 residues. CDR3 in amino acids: CASNVGGMNTGELFF. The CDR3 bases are TGTGCCAGCAACGTCGGGGGGATGAACACCGGGGAGCTGTTTTTT.

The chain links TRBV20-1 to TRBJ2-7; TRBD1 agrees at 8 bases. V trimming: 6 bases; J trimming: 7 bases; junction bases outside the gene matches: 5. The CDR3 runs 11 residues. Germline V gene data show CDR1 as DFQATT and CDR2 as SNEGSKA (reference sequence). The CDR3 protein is CSASDREEQYF. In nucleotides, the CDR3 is TGCAGTGCCTCGGACAGGGAGGAGCAGTACTTC.

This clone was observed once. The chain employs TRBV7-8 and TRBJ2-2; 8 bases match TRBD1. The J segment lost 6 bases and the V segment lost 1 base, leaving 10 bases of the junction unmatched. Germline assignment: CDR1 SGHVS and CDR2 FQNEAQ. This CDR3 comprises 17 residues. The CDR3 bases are TGTGCCAGCAGCTTAGTAGCTTCGGACAGGGTCCCCGGGGAGCTGTTTTTT. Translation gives CASSLVASDRVPGELFF.

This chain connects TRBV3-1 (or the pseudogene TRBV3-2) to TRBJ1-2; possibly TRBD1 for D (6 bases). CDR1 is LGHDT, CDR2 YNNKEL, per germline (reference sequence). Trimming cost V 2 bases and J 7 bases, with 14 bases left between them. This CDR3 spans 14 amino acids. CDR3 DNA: TGTGCCAGCAGCCAAAACGTGGGGGCGGGTGGCTACACCTTC. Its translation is CASSQNVGAGGYTF.

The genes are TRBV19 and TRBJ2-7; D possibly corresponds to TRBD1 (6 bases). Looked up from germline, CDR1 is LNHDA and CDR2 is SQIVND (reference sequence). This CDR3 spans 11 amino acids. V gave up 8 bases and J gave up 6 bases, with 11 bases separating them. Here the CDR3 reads CASLQGREQYF. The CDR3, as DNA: TGTGCCAGTCTACAGGGTCGCGAGCAGTACTTC.

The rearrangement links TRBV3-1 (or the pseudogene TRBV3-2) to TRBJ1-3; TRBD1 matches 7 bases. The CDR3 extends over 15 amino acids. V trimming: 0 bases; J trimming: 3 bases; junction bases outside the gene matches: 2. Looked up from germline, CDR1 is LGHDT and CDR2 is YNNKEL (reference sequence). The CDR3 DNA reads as TGTGCCAGCAGCCAAGAAGGGGGCTTTGGAAACACCATATATTTT. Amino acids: CASSQEGGFGNTIYF.

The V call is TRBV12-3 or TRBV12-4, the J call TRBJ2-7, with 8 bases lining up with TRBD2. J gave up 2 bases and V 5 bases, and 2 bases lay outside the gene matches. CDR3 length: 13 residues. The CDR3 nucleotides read TGTGCCAGCAGTACTAGCGGAACCTACGAGCAGTACTTC. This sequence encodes CASSTSGTYEQYF.

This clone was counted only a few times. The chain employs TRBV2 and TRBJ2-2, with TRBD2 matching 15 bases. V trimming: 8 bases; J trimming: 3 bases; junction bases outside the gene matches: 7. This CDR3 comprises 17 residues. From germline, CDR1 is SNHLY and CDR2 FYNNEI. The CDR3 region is CASGGTSGRWDTGELFF. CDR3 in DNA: TGTGCCAGCGGCGGGACTAGCGGGAGGTGGGACACCGGGGAGCTGTTTTTT.

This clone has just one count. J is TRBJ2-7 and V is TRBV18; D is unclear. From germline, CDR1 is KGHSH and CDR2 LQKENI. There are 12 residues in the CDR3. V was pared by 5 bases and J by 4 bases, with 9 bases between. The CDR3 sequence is CASSADSYEQYF. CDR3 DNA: TGTGCCAGCTCAGCCGACTCTTACGAGCAGTACTTC.

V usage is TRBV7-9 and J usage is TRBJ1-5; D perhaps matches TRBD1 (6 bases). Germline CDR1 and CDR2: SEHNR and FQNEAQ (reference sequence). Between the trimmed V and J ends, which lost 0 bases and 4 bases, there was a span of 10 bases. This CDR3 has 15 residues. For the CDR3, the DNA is TGTGCCAGCAGCTTAGCGGGGACACCAAATCAGCCCCAGCATTTT. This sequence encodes CASSLAGTPNQPQHF.

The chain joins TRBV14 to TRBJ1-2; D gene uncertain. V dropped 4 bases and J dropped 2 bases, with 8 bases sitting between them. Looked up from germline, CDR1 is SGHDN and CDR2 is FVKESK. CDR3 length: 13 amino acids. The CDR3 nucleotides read TGTGCCAGCAGCCCTCACACCAACTATGGCTACACCTTC. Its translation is CASSPHTNYGYTF.

The CDR3: CSASGLAGGEEQFF. CDR3 in DNA: TGCAGTGCTAGTGGTCTAGCGGGGGGGGAGGAGCAGTTCTTC. The chain couples TRBV20-1 to TRBJ2-1; TRBD2 agrees at 12 bases. V lost 3 bases to trimming and J lost 10 bases; unmatched junction nucleotides: 7. CDR3 length: 14 residues. CDR1 and CDR2 from the germline V gene are DFQATT and SNEGSKA (reference sequence).

The CDR3 here is CASSDRGGNEKLFF. The DNA of the CDR3 is TGTGCCAGCAGTGATAGGGGTGGGAATGAAAAACTGTTTTTT. V gene TRBV6-1 combines with J gene TRBJ1-4, with D maybe TRBD1 (5 bases). Trimming removed 3 bases at V and 5 bases at J, with 10 bases between. The CDR3 length is 14 residues. CDR1 is MNHNS and CDR2 is SASEGT in the germline V gene.

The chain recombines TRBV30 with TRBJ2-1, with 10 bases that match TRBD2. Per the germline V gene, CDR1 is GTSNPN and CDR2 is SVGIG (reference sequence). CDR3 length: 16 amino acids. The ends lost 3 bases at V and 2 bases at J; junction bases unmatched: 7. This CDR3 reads CAWRFPSGGPYNEQFF. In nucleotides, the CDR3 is TGTGCCTGGAGGTTCCCTAGCGGGGGACCCTACAATGAGCAGTTCTTC.

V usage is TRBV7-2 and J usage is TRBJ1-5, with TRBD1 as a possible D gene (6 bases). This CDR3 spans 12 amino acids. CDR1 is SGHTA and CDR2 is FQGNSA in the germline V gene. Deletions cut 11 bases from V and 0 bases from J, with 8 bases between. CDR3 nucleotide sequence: TGTGCCTCGGACAGTAGCAATCAGCCCCAGCATTTT. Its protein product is CASDSSNQPQHF.

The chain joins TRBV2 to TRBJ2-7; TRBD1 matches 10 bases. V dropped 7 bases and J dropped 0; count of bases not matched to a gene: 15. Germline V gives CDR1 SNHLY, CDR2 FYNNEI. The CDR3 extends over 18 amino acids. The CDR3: CASTLRDRGLGSSYEQYF. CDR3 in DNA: TGTGCCAGCACGCTTCGGGACAGGGGATTAGGTAGCTCCTACGAGCAGTACTTC.

CDR3: CASHQEGQYF. The CDR3 DNA reads TGTGCCAGCCACCAGGAAGGCCAGTACTTC. The chain links TRBV21-1 to TRBJ2-5; the D call in the table, TRBD1, was not verified against the DNA. TRBV21-1 is reported as a pseudogene. This CDR3 spans 10 amino acids.

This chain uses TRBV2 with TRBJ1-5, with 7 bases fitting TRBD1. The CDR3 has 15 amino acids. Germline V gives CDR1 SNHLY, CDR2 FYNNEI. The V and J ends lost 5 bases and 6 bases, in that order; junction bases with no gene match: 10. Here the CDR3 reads CASSQGDSRGQPQHF. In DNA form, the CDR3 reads TGTGCCAGCAGTCAGGGGGATTCTAGGGGTCAGCCCCAGCATTTT.

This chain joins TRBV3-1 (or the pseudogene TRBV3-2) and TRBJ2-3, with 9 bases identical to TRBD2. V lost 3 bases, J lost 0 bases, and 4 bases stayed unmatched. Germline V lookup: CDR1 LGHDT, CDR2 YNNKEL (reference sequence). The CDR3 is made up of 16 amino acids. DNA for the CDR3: TGTGCCAGCAGCCACCCTAGCGGGGCTAGCACAGATACGCAGTATTTT. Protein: CASSHPSGASTDTQYF.

The CDR3, as DNA: TGTGCCTGGAGTGCCGGGACAAACAATTCACCCCTCCACTTT. It specifies CAWSAGTNNSPLHF. The genes are TRBV30 and TRBJ1-6; D perhaps matches TRBD1 (6 bases). Germline CDR1 is GTSNPN and CDR2 is SVGIG (reference sequence). The CDR3 contains 14 residues. Trimming cost V 1 base and J 7 bases, with 11 bases left between them.

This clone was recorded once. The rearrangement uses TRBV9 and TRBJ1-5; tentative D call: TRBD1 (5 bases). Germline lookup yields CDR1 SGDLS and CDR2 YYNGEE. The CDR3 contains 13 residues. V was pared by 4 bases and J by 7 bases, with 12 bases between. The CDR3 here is CASSLDMEQPQHF. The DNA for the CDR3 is TGTGCCAGCAGCCTGGACATGGAGCAGCCCCAGCATTTT.

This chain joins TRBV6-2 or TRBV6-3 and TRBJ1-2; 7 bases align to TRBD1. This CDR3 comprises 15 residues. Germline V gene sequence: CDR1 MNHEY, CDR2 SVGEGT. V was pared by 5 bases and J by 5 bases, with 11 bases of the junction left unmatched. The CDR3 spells CASSLTGTVLYGYTF. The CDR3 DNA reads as TGTGCCAGCAGTCTCACGGGGACAGTGCTATATGGCTACACCTTC.

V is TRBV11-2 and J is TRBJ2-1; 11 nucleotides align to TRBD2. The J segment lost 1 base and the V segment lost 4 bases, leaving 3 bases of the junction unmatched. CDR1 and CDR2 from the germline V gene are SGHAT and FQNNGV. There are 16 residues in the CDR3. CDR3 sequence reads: CASSSLAGGSYNEQFF. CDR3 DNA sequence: TGTGCCAGCAGCTCCCTAGCGGGAGGATCCTACAATGAGCAGTTCTTC.

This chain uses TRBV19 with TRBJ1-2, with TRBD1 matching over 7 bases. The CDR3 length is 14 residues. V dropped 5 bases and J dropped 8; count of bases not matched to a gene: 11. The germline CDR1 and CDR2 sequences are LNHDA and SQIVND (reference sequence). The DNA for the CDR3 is TGTGCCAGTAGTCTGAGGGACAGACTAGGCGGCTACACCTTC. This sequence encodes CASSLRDRLGGYTF.

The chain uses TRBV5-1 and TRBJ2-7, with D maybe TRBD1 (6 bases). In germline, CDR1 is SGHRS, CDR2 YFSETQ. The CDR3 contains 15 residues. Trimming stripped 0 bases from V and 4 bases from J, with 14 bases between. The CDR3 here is CASSLVFSGEYEQYF. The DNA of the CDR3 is TGCGCCAGCAGCTTGGTTTTCTCAGGGGAGTACGAGCAGTACTTC.

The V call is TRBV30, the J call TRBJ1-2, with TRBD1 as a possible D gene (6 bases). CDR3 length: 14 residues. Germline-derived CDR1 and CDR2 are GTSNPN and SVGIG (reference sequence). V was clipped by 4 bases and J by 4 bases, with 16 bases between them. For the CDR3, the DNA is TGTGCCTGGACCCGGGACATTGGATTCTATGGCTACACCTTC. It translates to CAWTRDIGFYGYTF.

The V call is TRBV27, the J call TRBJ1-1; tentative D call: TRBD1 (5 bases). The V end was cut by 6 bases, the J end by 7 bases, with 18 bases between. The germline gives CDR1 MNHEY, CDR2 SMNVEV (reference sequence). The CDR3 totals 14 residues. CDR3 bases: TGTGCCAGCAGCTCCCTCTTGGACGGGGGTGAAGCTTTCTTT. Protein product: CASSSLLDGGEAFF.

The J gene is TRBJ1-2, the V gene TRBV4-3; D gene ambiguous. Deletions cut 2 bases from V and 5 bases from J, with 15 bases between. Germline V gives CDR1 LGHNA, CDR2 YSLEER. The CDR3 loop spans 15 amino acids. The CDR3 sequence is CASSQKIRDSYGYTF. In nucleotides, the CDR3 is TGCGCCAGCAGCCAAAAAATCCGGGATTCTTATGGCTACACCTTC.

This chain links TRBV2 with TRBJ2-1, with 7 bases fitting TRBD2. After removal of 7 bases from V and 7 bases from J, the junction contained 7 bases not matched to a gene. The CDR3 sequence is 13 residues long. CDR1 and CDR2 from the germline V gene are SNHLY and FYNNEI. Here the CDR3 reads CASTGGGSNEQFF. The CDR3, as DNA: TGTGCCAGCACCGGAGGCGGGAGTAATGAGCAGTTCTTC.

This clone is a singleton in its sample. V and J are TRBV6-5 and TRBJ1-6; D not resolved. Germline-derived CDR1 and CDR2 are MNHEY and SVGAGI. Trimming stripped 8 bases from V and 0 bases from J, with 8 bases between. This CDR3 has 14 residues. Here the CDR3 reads CASLVSSYNSPLHF. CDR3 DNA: TGTGCCAGCTTGGTTAGCTCCTATAATTCACCCCTCCACTTT.